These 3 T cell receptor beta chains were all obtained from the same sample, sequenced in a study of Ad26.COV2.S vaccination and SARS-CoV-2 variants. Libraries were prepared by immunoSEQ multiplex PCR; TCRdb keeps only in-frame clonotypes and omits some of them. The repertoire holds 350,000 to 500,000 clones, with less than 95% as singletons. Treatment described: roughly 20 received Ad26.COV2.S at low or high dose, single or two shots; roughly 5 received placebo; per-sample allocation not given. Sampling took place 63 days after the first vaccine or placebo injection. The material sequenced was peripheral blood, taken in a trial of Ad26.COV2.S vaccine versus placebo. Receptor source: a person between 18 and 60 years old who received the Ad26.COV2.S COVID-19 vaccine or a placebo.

CDR3 in DNA: TGTGCCACCAGCAGAGCCCTAGCGGGAGCTGAGACCCAGTACTTC. This gives the protein CATSRALAGAETQYF. V usage is TRBV15 and J usage is TRBJ2-5; 10 bases are a match to TRBD2. The V segment lost 1 base and the J segment 5 bases; nucleotides outside the gene matches: 4. This CDR3 is built from 15 residues. Germline CDR1 reads LNHNV; CDR2 reads YYDKDF (reference sequence).

Written as DNA, the CDR3 is TGTGCCAGCAGTAAATTCAGGGCCTCCACCCAAGCTTTCTTT. Amino acids: CASSKFRASTQAFF. This sequence joins TRBV27 and TRBJ1-1, with D perhaps TRBD1 (5 bases). CDR3 length equals 14 residues. Between the trimmed V and J ends, which lost 5 bases and 9 bases, there was a span of 19 bases. Germline assignment: CDR1 MNHEY and CDR2 SMNVEV (reference sequence).

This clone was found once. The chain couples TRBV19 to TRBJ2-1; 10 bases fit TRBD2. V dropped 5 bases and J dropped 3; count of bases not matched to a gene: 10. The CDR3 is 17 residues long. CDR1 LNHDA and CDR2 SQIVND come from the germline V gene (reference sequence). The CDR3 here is CASSLTHSGRIYNEQFF. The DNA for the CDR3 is TGTGCCAGTAGTTTGACCCATAGCGGGAGGATCTACAATGAGCAGTTCTTC.